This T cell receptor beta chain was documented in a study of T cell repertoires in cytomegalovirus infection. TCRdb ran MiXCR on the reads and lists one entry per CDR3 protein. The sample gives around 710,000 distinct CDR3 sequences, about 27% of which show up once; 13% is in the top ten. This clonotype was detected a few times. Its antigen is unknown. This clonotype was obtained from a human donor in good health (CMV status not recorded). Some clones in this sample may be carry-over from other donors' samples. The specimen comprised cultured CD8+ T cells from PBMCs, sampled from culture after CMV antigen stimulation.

CDR3 nucleotides: TGTGCCAGCAGCCCGGACAGGGGATTGGCTGGGGCCAACGTCCTGACTTTC. Translated, it gives CASSPDRGLAGANVLTF. V usage is TRBV9 and J usage is TRBJ2-6; 9 bases line up with TRBD1. CDR1 and CDR2 (germline): SGDLS, YYNGEE. V lost 4 bases and J lost 2; bases outside the gene matches: 7. The CDR3 spans 17 residues.